This is a list of T cell receptor beta chains from one sample in a study of patients and donors after allogeneic stem cell transplantation. TCRdb itself ran the RT-PCR reads through MiXCR, one entry per CDR3 protein. The profile covers approximately 150,000 distinct CDR3 sequences, with roughly 31% appearing a single time and less than 3.5% taken by the ten largest. Sequences were obtained from blood, either unsorted or a sorted T cell fraction (not recorded which). The receptors originated from a human donor who was either an allogeneic HSCT recipient or a stem cell or donor lymphocyte infusion donor (not recorded which). It is not recorded whose cells these are; they may come from a transplant donor. Both conserved end residues are part of each CDR3. Fields, in order: V gene, clone size, D gene, J gene, CDR3 DNA, CDR3 protein. A D gene is named only where the DNA matches it firmly. Size is stated for part of the rows, as once, few or many counts, or as a class when the clone is expanded.

V: TRBV2
size: -
D: TRBD1
J: TRBJ1-5
DNA: TGTGCCAGCAGTGGACAGGGGGCGGTTCAGCCCCAGCATTTT
CDR3: CASSGQGAVQPQHF

V: TRBV7-9
size: few
D: -
J: TRBJ2-2
DNA: TGTGCCAGCCCTCTTGCGAACACCGGGGAGCTGTTTTTT
CDR3: CASPLANTGELFF

V: TRBV6-5
size: -
D: TRBD2
J: TRBJ2-1
DNA: TGTGCCAGCAGTTACTCCTTGACTAGCGGGTACTACAATGAGCAGTTCTTC
CDR3: CASSYSLTSGYYNEQFF

V: TRBV12-3/TRBV12-4
size: -
D: -
J: TRBJ2-3
DNA: TGTGCCAGCAGTCTCAGGGGCGCACACACAGATACGCAGTATTTT
CDR3: CASSLRGAHTDTQYF

V: TRBV7-9
size: -
D: TRBD2
J: TRBJ2-1
DNA: TGTGCCAGCAGCTCATTCGGGACTAGCGGCCACAATGAGCAGTTCTTC
CDR3: CASSSFGTSGHNEQFF

V: TRBV12-3/TRBV12-4
size: -
D: -
J: TRBJ2-3
DNA: TGTGCCAGCAGTTTCCATAGCTTCCCCGTCACAGATACGCAGTATTTT
CDR3: CASSFHSFPVTDTQYF

V: TRBV6-5
size: -
D: -
J: TRBJ2-3
DNA: TGTGCCAGCAGTTACTCGGCAGTCACAGATACGCAGTATTTT
CDR3: CASSYSAVTDTQYF

V: TRBV6-2/TRBV6-3
size: -
D: -
J: TRBJ2-1
DNA: TGTGCCAGCAGTTACTCGAGGGGTAACGGGGCGCGCGGGATGACTAACAATGAGCAGTTCTTC
CDR3: CASSYSRGNGARGMTNNEQFF

V: TRBV6-5
size: -
D: -
J: TRBJ1-2
DNA: TGTGCCAGCAGTTACTCGAATAGGAATTATGGCTACACCTTC
CDR3: CASSYSNRNYGYTF

V: TRBV6-1
size: few
D: -
J: TRBJ1-5
DNA: TGTGCCAGCAGTGAAGGGCCTCGTGGCGGCCAGCATTTT
CDR3: CASSEGPRGGQHF

V: TRBV10-3
size: many
D: -
J: TRBJ1-5
DNA: TGTGCCATCAGTGAGTCAACAGGTCCTCAGCCCCAGCATTTT
CDR3: CAISESTGPQPQHF

V: TRBV29-1
size: -
D: -
J: TRBJ2-3
DNA: TGCAGCGCAGCCCCAGATACGCAGTATTTT
CDR3: CSAAPDTQYF

V: TRBV12-3/TRBV12-4
size: -
D: TRBD2
J: TRBJ2-3
DNA: TGTGCCAGCAGTAAAAATAGCGGGAGAGGAACAGATACGCAGTATTTT
CDR3: CASSKNSGRGTDTQYF

V: TRBV6-1
size: -
D: -
J: TRBJ1-5
DNA: TGTGCCAGCAGTGAAATGGGTGTCCAGCCCCAGCATTTT
CDR3: CASSEMGVQPQHF

V: TRBV4-2
size: -
D: -
J: TRBJ2-5
DNA: TGTGCCAGCAGCCAAGGGGCAGGGACCCAAGAGACCCAGTACTTC
CDR3: CASSQGAGTQETQYF

V: TRBV6-5
size: -
D: -
J: TRBJ2-3
DNA: TGTGCCAGCAAATACAGTAGCACAGATACGCAGTATTTT
CDR3: CASKYSSTDTQYF

V: TRBV12-3/TRBV12-4
size: -
D: -
J: TRBJ2-3
DNA: TGTGCCAGCAGTCCACACCCGGCGGGATCAGATACGCAGTATTTT
CDR3: CASSPHPAGSDTQYF

V: TRBV12-3/TRBV12-4
size: few
D: TRBD2
J: TRBJ2-3
DNA: TGTGCCAGCAGTTTTTGGCGGGAGGAGGTTACGCAGTATTTT
CDR3: CASSFWREEVTQYF

V: TRBV20-1
size: few
D: -
J: TRBJ2-3
DNA: TGCAGTGCTAGATGGGTCCCGGCCGGGTCAGATACGCAGTATTTT
CDR3: CSARWVPAGSDTQYF

V: TRBV5-1
size: -
D: -
J: TRBJ2-1
DNA: TGCGCCAGCAGCTTGGAGTCTACAATATACTACAATGAGCAGTTCTTC
CDR3: CASSLESTIYYNEQFF

V: TRBV5-5
size: -
D: TRBD2
J: TRBJ2-5
DNA: TGTGCCAGCAGCTTGGCCAAAGGAGTGACTAGCGGGAAAGAGACCCAGTACTTC
CDR3: CASSLAKGVTSGKETQYF

V: TRBV2
size: -
D: -
J: TRBJ2-7
DNA: TGTGCCAGCAGATTGAGCAGCTACGAGCAGTACTTC
CDR3: CASRLSSYEQYF

V: TRBV7-6
size: many
D: -
J: TRBJ1-1
DNA: TGTGCCAGCAGCTTAATAGGCACTGAAGCTTTCTTT
CDR3: CASSLIGTEAFF

V: TRBV6-5
size: -
D: -
J: TRBJ2-7
DNA: TGTGCCAGCTTCGCAGGGGACTACGAGCAGTACTTC
CDR3: CASFAGDYEQYF

V: TRBV5-1
size: -
D: -
J: TRBJ2-1
DNA: TGCGCCAGCAGTCGAGTTTGGGATATACATGGGTTCTACAATGAGCAGTTCTTC
CDR3: CASSRVWDIHGFYNEQFF

V: TRBV7-9
size: few
D: -
J: TRBJ2-7
DNA: TGTGCCAGCAGCCAAGGGTCTTTTGAGCAGTACTTC
CDR3: CASSQGSFEQYF

V: TRBV12-3/TRBV12-4
size: -
D: -
J: TRBJ2-5
DNA: TGTGCCAGCAGTTTTATCGGGGGGCAGACCCAGTACTTC
CDR3: CASSFIGGQTQYF

V: TRBV9
size: -
D: -
J: TRBJ2-3
DNA: TGTGCCAGCCGAGATCAGGGGTCCACAGATACGCAGTATTTT
CDR3: CASRDQGSTDTQYF

V: TRBV20-1
size: few
D: -
J: TRBJ1-3
DNA: TGCAGTGCTAGAGTTCCGGACCGGGGAAACACCATATATTTT
CDR3: CSARVPDRGNTIYF

V: TRBV5-1
size: few
D: TRBD2
J: TRBJ2-1
DNA: TGCGCCAGCAGCTGGGGACTAGCGGGAGGATACAATGAGCAGTTCTTC
CDR3: CASSWGLAGGYNEQFF

V: TRBV5-1
size: few
D: TRBD1
J: TRBJ1-2
DNA: TGCGCCAGCAGCTTGGTGACAGGGGATGGCTACACCTTC
CDR3: CASSLVTGDGYTF

V: TRBV14
size: -
D: -
J: TRBJ2-5
DNA: TGTGCCAGCAGCCAACCTCCCCGGGAGACCCAGTACTTC
CDR3: CASSQPPRETQYF

V: TRBV6-5
size: -
D: -
J: TRBJ2-7
DNA: TGTGCCAGCAGATTTGGCCCCCCCCATGCTTCCATCTACGAGCAGTACTTC
CDR3: CASRFGPPHASIYEQYF

V: TRBV4-2
size: -
D: -
J: TRBJ2-5
DNA: TGTGCCAGCAGCCAGGGAGTGGAGACCCAGTACTTC
CDR3: CASSQGVETQYF

V: TRBV5-1
size: few
D: -
J: TRBJ1-1
DNA: TGCGCCAGCACCCCTCCGGAGGTGGGGAACACTGAAGCTTTCTTT
CDR3: CASTPPEVGNTEAFF

V: TRBV6-5
size: -
D: TRBD2
J: TRBJ2-7
DNA: TGTGCCAGCAGTTACCGCCGCCGGGAGGGCCTCGAGCAGTACTTC
CDR3: CASSYRRREGLEQYF

V: TRBV5-8
size: many
D: -
J: TRBJ1-4
DNA: TGTGCCAGCAGCGCAGGGACGGGTGAAAAACTGTTTTTT
CDR3: CASSAGTGEKLFF

V: TRBV11-2
size: -
D: TRBD2
J: TRBJ2-1
DNA: TGTGCCAGCAGCTTAGGCCCTTCGGGACTAGCGGGAGTTGGTGAGCAGTTCTTC
CDR3: CASSLGPSGLAGVGEQFF

V: TRBV12-5
size: -
D: TRBD1
J: TRBJ2-1
DNA: TGTGCTAGTGCCCCGGACAGGGTGGGCAATGAGCAGTTCTTC
CDR3: CASAPDRVGNEQFF

V: TRBV6-6
size: few
D: TRBD2
J: TRBJ2-3
DNA: TGTGCCAGCAGTTACCCCGGGGGGGGTACGCAGTATTTT
CDR3: CASSYPGGGTQYF

V: TRBV20-1
size: -
D: -
J: TRBJ2-7
DNA: TGCAGTGCTAGAGATCAGGGCTACGAGCAGTACTTC
CDR3: CSARDQGYEQYF

V: TRBV27
size: -
D: -
J: TRBJ2-7
DNA: TGTGCCAGCAGTTTGCTGGGGGAATACGAGCAGTACTTC
CDR3: CASSLLGEYEQYF

V: TRBV4-2
size: -
D: -
J: TRBJ1-2
DNA: TGTGCCAGCAGCCCAACTATTGCGGACCCCTATGGCTACACCTTC
CDR3: CASSPTIADPYGYTF

V: TRBV27
size: -
D: -
J: TRBJ2-5
DNA: TGTGCCAGCAGTTTGTACAACAGGGTTGGCGAGACCCAGTACTTC
CDR3: CASSLYNRVGETQYF

V: TRBV12-3/TRBV12-4
size: -
D: -
J: TRBJ2-2
DNA: TGTGCCAGCAGTTTAGAGACCGGGGAGCTGTTTTTT
CDR3: CASSLETGELFF

V: TRBV12-3/TRBV12-4
size: few
D: -
J: TRBJ1-5
DNA: TGTGCCAGCAGTTTCTCGGCGGGACAGCCCCAGCATTTT
CDR3: CASSFSAGQPQHF

V: TRBV20-1
size: few
D: TRBD2
J: TRBJ2-2
DNA: TGCAGTGCCCCGGGGGGGCCCCGCCTGAACACCGGGGAGCTGTTTTTT
CDR3: CSAPGGPRLNTGELFF

V: TRBV7-8
size: -
D: TRBD1
J: TRBJ2-5
DNA: TGTGCCAGCAGCCGTGGGCGACAGGGGGCGTATGAGACCCAGTACTTC
CDR3: CASSRGRQGAYETQYF

V: TRBV6-2/TRBV6-3
size: -
D: TRBD1
J: TRBJ2-2
DNA: TGTGCCAGCAGTCCACGACAGGGAAGGTCCCCCCGTCCCGGGGAGCTGTTTTTT
CDR3: CASSPRQGRSPRPGELFF

V: TRBV12-3/TRBV12-4
size: few
D: -
J: TRBJ2-5
DNA: TGTGCCAGCAGTTTAACACCGGGACTGCCCTTGTGGGAGACCCAGTACTTC
CDR3: CASSLTPGLPLWETQYF

V: TRBV20-1
size: few
D: TRBD1
J: TRBJ1-5
DNA: TGCAGTGCTACTCACAGGGGGGGGTATAGCAATCAGCCCCAGCATTTT
CDR3: CSATHRGGYSNQPQHF

V: TRBV6-5
size: -
D: -
J: TRBJ2-7
DNA: TGTGCCAGCAGTGATCGAGCGGTCCTTCCCGCCGAGCAGTACTTC
CDR3: CASSDRAVLPAEQYF

V: TRBV3-1
size: -
D: TRBD2
J: TRBJ2-1
DNA: TGTGCCAGCAGCCCGCCCGGGACTAGCGGGAACAATGAGCAGTTCTTC
CDR3: CASSPPGTSGNNEQFF